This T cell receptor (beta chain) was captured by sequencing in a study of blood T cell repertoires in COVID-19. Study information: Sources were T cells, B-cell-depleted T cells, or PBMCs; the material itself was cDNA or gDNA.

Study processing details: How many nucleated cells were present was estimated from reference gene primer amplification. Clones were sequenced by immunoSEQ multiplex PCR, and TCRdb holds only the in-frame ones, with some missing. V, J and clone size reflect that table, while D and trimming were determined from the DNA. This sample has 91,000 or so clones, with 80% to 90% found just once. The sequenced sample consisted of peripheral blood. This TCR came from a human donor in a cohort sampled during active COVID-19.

The chain's CDR3 is CASSLVASGYNEQFF. The DNA of the CDR3 is TGTGCCAGCAGCTTAGTGGCTAGCGGGTACAATGAGCAGTTCTTC. The V call is TRBV7-9, the J call TRBJ2-1, with 8 bases fitting TRBD2. This CDR3 has 15 amino acids. V gave up 1 base and J gave up 4 bases; unmatched junction bases: 3. Germline V CDR1 and CDR2: SEHNR, FQNEAQ (reference sequence).